This is a list of T cell receptor beta chains from one sample in a study of response to subunit inactivated influenza vaccine. Each CDR3 protein gets one entry after TCRdb re-called the RT-PCR reads with MiXCR. The data show roughly 570,000 distinct CDR3 sequences, approximately 14% seen once. The sample here was PBMCs from blood, taken less than 13 days after vaccination. The receptors originated from a man aged 50 or older who received an inactivated influenza vaccine. CDR3s include the opening cysteine and the closing phenylalanine or tryptophan. D genes are given only for firm matches. Expanded clones are given a class, and other clones once, few, many or no size at all.

d_call	v_call	j_call	clone_size	cdr3_aa	cdr3_nt
NA	TRBV6-2/TRBV6-3	TRBJ1-2	NA	CASTLDSNYGYTF	TGTGCCAGCACCCTGGACAGTAACTATGGCTACACCTTC
NA	TRBV5-1	TRBJ1-1	many	CASSLAQGPGLNTEAFF	TGCGCCAGCAGCTTGGCCCAGGGTCCCGGGCTGAACACTGAAGCTTTCTTT
NA	TRBV18	TRBJ2-4	NA	CASSPRGHKGNIQYF	TGTGCCAGCTCACCACGGGGGCATAAGGGGAACATTCAGTACTTC
NA	TRBV5-1	TRBJ1-6	NA	CASSERTDYNSPLHF	TGCGCCAGCAGCGAGCGGACGGATTATAATTCACCCCTCCACTTT
NA	TRBV6-5	TRBJ1-2	NA	CASSYSNLVGYTF	TGTGCCAGCAGTTACTCGAACCTGGTTGGCTACACCTTC
NA	TRBV12-3/TRBV12-4	TRBJ1-5	many	CASSLGDRNQPQHF	TGTGCCAGCAGTTTAGGAGATCGCAATCAGCCCCAGCATTTT
TRBD1	TRBV5-1	TRBJ2-5	few	CASSLFGTGQGETQYF	TGCGCCAGCAGCTTGTTTGGGACAGGGCAAGGAGAGACCCAGTACTTC
TRBD2	TRBV2	TRBJ2-5	NA	CASSRLAGGPSTQETQYF	TGTGCCAGCAGTAGACTAGCGGGAGGGCCATCCACTCAAGAGACCCAGTACTTC
NA	TRBV9	TRBJ2-7	NA	CASSVGPGRYFGYEQYF	TGTGCCAGCAGCGTAGGTCCAGGAAGATATTTCGGTTACGAGCAGTACTTC
NA	TRBV11-2	TRBJ2-1	many	CASYSGYNEQFF	TGTGCCAGCTATAGTGGCTACAATGAGCAGTTCTTC
NA	TRBV5-1	TRBJ1-4	few	CASSPLDSNEKLFF	TGCGCCAGCAGCCCATTGGACAGTAATGAAAAACTGTTTTTT
NA	TRBV10-3	TRBJ1-4	NA	CATQRGANEKLFF	TGTGCCACCCAGCGTGGTGCTAATGAAAAACTGTTTTTT
TRBD1	TRBV6-1	TRBJ2-3	NA	CASKGQGTDTQYF	TGTGCCAGCAAAGGACAGGGGACAGATACGCAGTATTTT
NA	TRBV6-2/TRBV6-3	TRBJ2-7	many	CASSIQGRYEQYF	TGTGCCAGCAGTATACAGGGTCGGTACGAGCAGTACTTC
TRBD1	TRBV11-3	TRBJ2-7	NA	CASSGGQMNEQYF	TGTGCCAGCAGCGGGGGACAGATGAACGAGCAGTACTTC
NA	TRBV24-1	TRBJ2-1	many	CATSDLPVNEQFF	TGTGCCACCAGTGATTTGCCGGTCAATGAGCAGTTCTTC
NA	TRBV20-1	TRBJ2-1	few	CSASQGQQFF	TGCAGTGCTAGCCAGGGACAGCAGTTCTTC
TRBD1	TRBV20-1	TRBJ1-4	NA	CSARGQGREKLFF	TGCAGTGCTAGAGGACAGGGTCGGGAAAAACTGTTTTTT
NA	TRBV9	TRBJ2-2	many	CASSVEPFGGELFF	TGTGCCAGCAGCGTAGAACCCTTCGGGGGGGAGCTGTTTTTT
TRBD2	TRBV5-1	TRBJ2-1	NA	CASSQSGGRQVEQFF	TGCGCCAGCAGCCAAAGCGGGGGGCGGCAAGTGGAGCAGTTCTTC
TRBD2	TRBV6-5	TRBJ2-3	NA	CASSSQYLAGGTDTQYF	TGTGCCAGCAGTTCCCAGTACCTAGCGGGAGGCACAGATACGCAGTATTTT
TRBD2	TRBV20-1	TRBJ2-7	once	CSASGLAGTSSYEQYF	TGCAGTGCTAGCGGACTAGCGGGAACTAGCTCCTACGAGCAGTACTTC
NA	TRBV20-1	TRBJ1-2	few	CSASSEVNYGYTF	TGCAGTGCTAGTTCTGAGGTTAACTATGGCTACACCTTC
TRBD2	TRBV6-5	TRBJ2-3	few	CASSYDLRGAGDTQYF	TGTGCCAGCAGTTACGATTTGCGGGGGGCGGGAGATACGCAGTATTTT
NA	TRBV5-6	TRBJ2-3	NA	CASSNLGRTFTDTQYF	TGTGCCAGCAGCAACTTGGGACGGACCTTTACAGATACGCAGTATTTT
NA	TRBV3-1	TRBJ1-4	few	CASSQGAAGSNEKLFF	TGTGCCAGCAGCCAAGGGGCGGCAGGGAGTAATGAAAAACTGTTTTTT
NA	TRBV12-5	TRBJ2-1	NA	CASGQGNYNEQFF	TGTGCTAGTGGACAGGGAAATTACAATGAGCAGTTCTTC
NA	TRBV3-1	TRBJ1-2	many	CASSRLESGYTF	TGTGCCAGCAGCCGCTTGGAGAGTGGCTACACCTTC
TRBD1	TRBV5-1	TRBJ2-2	few	CASSLRETGARTGELFF	TGCGCCAGCAGCTTGAGGGAGACAGGGGCGAGGACCGGGGAGCTGTTTTTT
TRBD2	TRBV9	TRBJ2-3	NA	CASSVGGSGITDTQYF	TGTGCCAGCAGCGTAGGAGGTAGCGGGATCACAGATACGCAGTATTTT
NA	TRBV7-9	TRBJ2-3	many	CASSSQPSTDTQYF	TGTGCCAGCAGCTCACAGCCTTCCACAGATACGCAGTATTTT
TRBD2	TRBV25-1	TRBJ2-5	NA	CASSRSGGVETQYF	TGTGCCAGCAGCCGTAGCGGGGGGGTTGAGACCCAGTACTTC
NA	TRBV7-9	TRBJ2-1	NA	CASSLGFAEQFF	TGTGCCAGCAGCTTAGGGTTTGCTGAGCAGTTCTTC
NA	TRBV6-5	TRBJ2-5	NA	CASSYFRGQGGETQYF	TGTGCCAGCAGTTACTTCAGGGGCCAAGGGGGAGAGACCCAGTACTTC
NA	TRBV7-3	TRBJ2-3	NA	CASSFTYTDTQYF	TGTGCCAGCAGCTTCACCTACACAGATACGCAGTATTTT
NA	TRBV29-1	TRBJ2-5	many	CSVVGLGETQYF	TGCAGCGTTGTTGGGCTCGGAGAGACCCAGTACTTC
NA	TRBV20-1	TRBJ2-6	NA	CSASGGRETGANVLTF	TGCAGTGCTAGCGGGGGGCGGGAAACTGGGGCCAACGTCCTGACTTTC
TRBD2	TRBV12-3/TRBV12-4	TRBJ2-7	NA	CASSPWEGNYEQYF	TGTGCCAGCAGCCCTTGGGAGGGGAACTACGAGCAGTACTTC
NA	TRBV7-2	TRBJ2-1	few	CASALLGLGGRQFF	TGTGCCAGCGCCCTCTTGGGGTTGGGGGGGCGGCAGTTCTTC
NA	TRBV3-1	TRBJ1-4	many	CASSQGVATNEKLFF	TGTGCCAGCAGCCAAGGAGTTGCAACTAATGAAAAACTGTTTTTT